The entry that follows covers one TCR beta chain sequence. Antigen: not known. The CDR3 is 16 residues long. J gave up 4 bases and V 1 base, and 4 bases lay outside the gene matches. Per the germline V gene, CDR1 is LGHNT and CDR2 is FRNRAP. CDR3 regions were amplified by Arm-PCR using iRepertoire HTBI primers to build TCR beta libraries. Authors' methods: Segment identification across samples yielded 55 to 65 TRBV and more than twelve TRBJ segments. TCRdb used MiXCR to reprocess the multiplex PCR reads, holding one entry per CDR3 protein. The V and J calls follow TCRdb's processing rather than the paper's. The data contain 700,000 or so distinct CDR3 sequences, about 30% of them singletons. This entry comes from a study of regulatory T cells in long-lasting Graves disease. Time point defined: persistent/refractory GD, antithyroid drugs over 5 years with positive TRAb. Isolated PBMC RNA provided the starting material for the TCR library. Graves' disease diagnoses used American Thyroid Association guidelines. The patients were enrolled through endocrinology in Xi'an, China.

Whole-study findings and limits: Sharing of public clonotypes was greater in persistent patients (approximately 2,700) than in new patients (roughly 970).

The chain employs TRBV12-5 and TRBJ2-7; 13 bases line up with TRBD2. Sequencing was performed on peripheral blood mononuclear cells (PBMCs), taken when the disease was refractory, from a patient treated with antithyroid drugs. The clonotype originates from a female donor with Graves disease. CDR3 loop: CASGLARLAGGYEQYF. The CDR3 coding sequence is TGTGCTAGTGGTTTGGCAAGACTAGCGGGGGGTTACGAGCAGTACTTC.